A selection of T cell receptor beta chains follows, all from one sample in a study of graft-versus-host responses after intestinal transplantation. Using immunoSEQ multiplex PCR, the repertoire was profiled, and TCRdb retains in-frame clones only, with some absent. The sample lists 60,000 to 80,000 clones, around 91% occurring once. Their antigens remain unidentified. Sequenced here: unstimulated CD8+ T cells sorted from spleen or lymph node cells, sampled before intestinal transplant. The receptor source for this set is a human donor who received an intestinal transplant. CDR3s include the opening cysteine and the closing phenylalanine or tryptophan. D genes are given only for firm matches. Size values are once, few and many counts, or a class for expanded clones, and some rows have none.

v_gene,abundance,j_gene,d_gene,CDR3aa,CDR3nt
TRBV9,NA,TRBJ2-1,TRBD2,CASSAGTSGEQFF,TGTGCCAGCAGCGCCGGGACTAGTGGTGAGCAGTTCTTC
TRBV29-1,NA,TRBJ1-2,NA,CSVVDTANYGYTF,TGCAGCGTTGTGGACACAGCTAACTATGGCTACACCTTC
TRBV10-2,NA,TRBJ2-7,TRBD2,CASSGTSGEQYF,TGCGCCAGCAGTGGGACTAGCGGGGAGCAGTACTTC
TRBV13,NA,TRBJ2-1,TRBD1,CASSPNPGQGIGNNEQFF,TGTGCCAGCAGCCCAAATCCGGGACAGGGTATAGGCAACAATGAGCAGTTCTTC
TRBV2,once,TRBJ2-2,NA,CASSGGDQGRLGELFF,TGTGCCAGCAGTGGGGGCGACCAGGGCCGGCTAGGGGAGCTGTTTTTT
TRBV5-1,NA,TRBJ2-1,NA,CASSLTTYNEQFF,TGCGCCAGCAGCCTCACGACATACAATGAGCAGTTCTTC
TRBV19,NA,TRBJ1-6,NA,CASSIGGTYNSPLHF,TGTGCCAGTAGTATTGGGGGCACCTATAATTCACCCCTCCACTTT
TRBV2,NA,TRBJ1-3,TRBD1,CASGQGRSGNTIYF,TGTGCCAGCGGACAGGGAAGGAGTGGAAACACCATATATTTT
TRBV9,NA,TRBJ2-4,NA,CASSGSGNIQYF,TGTGCCAGCAGCGGTAGCGGAAACATTCAGTACTTC
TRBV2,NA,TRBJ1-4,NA,CARTGESNEKLFF,TGTGCCAGAACCGGGGAGTCTAATGAAAAACTGTTTTTT
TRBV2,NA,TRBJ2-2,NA,CASSEATSGDAGELFF,TGTGCCAGCAGTGAAGCGACCTCAGGGGACGCCGGGGAGCTGTTTTTT
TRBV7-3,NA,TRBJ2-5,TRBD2,CASSLTSGPGETQYF,TGTGCCAGCAGCTTGACTAGCGGGCCCGGGGAGACCCAGTACTTC
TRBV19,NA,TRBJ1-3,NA,CASSWQGNTIYF,TGTGCCAGTAGTTGGCAGGGAAACACCATATATTTT
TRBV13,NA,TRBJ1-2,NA,CASSLVGDKTGYGYTF,TGTGCCAGCAGCTTAGTAGGCGATAAAACAGGGTATGGCTACACCTTC
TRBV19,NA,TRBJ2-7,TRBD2,CASSWTSAYEQYF,TGTGCCAGCAGCTGGACTAGCGCTTACGAGCAGTACTTC
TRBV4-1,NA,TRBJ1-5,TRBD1,CASSQFKDRAGQPQHF,TGCGCCAGCAGCCAATTTAAGGACAGGGCGGGTCAGCCCCAGCATTTT
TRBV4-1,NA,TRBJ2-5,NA,CASSPSEGETQYF,TGCGCCAGCAGCCCCAGCGAGGGCGAGACCCAGTACTTC
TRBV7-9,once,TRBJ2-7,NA,CASSPLGEGYEQYF,TGTGCCAGCAGCCCATTAGGGGAAGGGTACGAGCAGTACTTC
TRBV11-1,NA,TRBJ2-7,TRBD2,CASSSGTGYEQYF,TGTGCCAGCAGCAGCGGGACCGGCTACGAGCAGTACTTC
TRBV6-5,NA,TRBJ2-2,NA,CASSYSQYTGELFF,TGTGCCAGCAGTTACTCGCAGTACACCGGGGAGCTGTTTTTT
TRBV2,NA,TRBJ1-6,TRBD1,CASRPGQLNSPLHF,TGTGCCAGCAGGCCGGGACAGCTTAATTCACCCCTCCACTTT
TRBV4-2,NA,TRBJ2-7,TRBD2,CASSQASGAYEQYF,TGTGCCAGCAGCCAAGCTAGCGGAGCCTACGAGCAGTACTTC
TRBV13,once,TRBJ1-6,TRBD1,CASSPTGVESPLHF,TGTGCCAGCAGCCCTACAGGGGTCGAGTCACCCCTCCACTTT
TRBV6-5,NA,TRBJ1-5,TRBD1,CASRHGQGNNQPQHF,TGTGCCAGCAGACACGGACAGGGAAACAATCAGCCCCAGCATTTT
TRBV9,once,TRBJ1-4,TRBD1,CASSPGGSTNEKLFF,TGTGCCAGCAGCCCAGGGGGGTCAACTAATGAAAAACTGTTTTTT
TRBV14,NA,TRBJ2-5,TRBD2,CASSRLAAAGTQYF,TGTGCCAGCAGTCGACTAGCGGCGGCGGGGACCCAGTACTTC